This entry concerns a single T cell receptor beta chain. V lost 0 bases, J lost 9 bases, and 19 bases lay in between. The CDR3 contains 17 residues. Germline V lookup: CDR1 SGHNT, CDR2 YYREEE (reference sequence). This sample is part of a study of technical replicates of blood from a handful of donors. The data were produced by immunoSEQ multiplex PCR, yet TCRdb's version contains in-frame clones alone and is incomplete. The top ten hold more than 3.5% of the sample, which has over 50,000 clones, more than 85% seen once. The source material was PBMCs. The chain carries TRBV5-4 and TRBJ1-6, with D perhaps matching TRBD1 (6 bases). This receptor was identified in a human donor in good health. Some clones in this sample may be carry-over from other donors' samples. CDR3 protein: CASSLGGNAGVASPLHF. CDR3 sequence (DNA): TGTGCCAGCAGCTTGGGGGGTAATGCAGGGGTCGCTTCACCCCTCCACTTT.